The sequence of this T cell receptor (beta chain) was determined in a study of T cell responses to AZD1222 COVID-19 vaccine. Overall study findings and caveats: Baseline seropositives among AZD1222 recipients totaled only 5 to 7. Donors were chiefly white British, with a greater number of females, and clonal diversity was perhaps underestimated. Dominant CD4 TCR responses targeted spike regions 160-218 and 743-854.

Regarding this clone: Its antigen remains unidentified.

Germline V gene lookup returns CDR1 KGHDR and CDR2 SFDVKD. This CDR3 has 14 residues. Trimming pared 0 bases from V and 4 bases from J, leaving 8 bases between. The protocol was immunoSEQ multiplex PCR, while the TCRdb copy is restricted to in-frame clones and leaves out a portion. This repertoire shows about 180,000 clones, around 89% found once; its top ten account for roughly 25%. This TCR came from an adult who received the AZD1222 COVID-19 vaccine. This specimen was peripheral blood, taken 28 days after the second AZD1222 dose. The genes are TRBV24-1 and TRBJ1-2; no clear D gene. The CDR3 nucleotides are TGTGCCACCAGTGATTTGGATGCGGCCTATGGCTACACCTTC. Translating it yields CATSDLDAAYGYTF.